The 9 T cell receptor beta chains below all came from one sample that was sequenced in a study of monozygotic twins with inflammatory bowel disease. TCRdb reprocessed the 5' RACE reads and stores each CDR3 protein as one record, lacking DNA. There are some 160,000 distinct CDR3 sequences in the sample, with about 7.4% held by the top ten. Material for sequencing was blood. Every receptor here comes from a human donor with ulcerative colitis or Crohn's disease, or a healthy co-twin of an affected twin (not recorded which).

The V and J genes are TRBV20-1 and TRBJ2-5; with no DNA, the TCRdb D assignment of TRBD2 cannot be verified. Germline loops: CDR1 DFQATT, CDR2 SNEGSKA (reference sequence). This CDR3 spans 14 amino acids. The CDR3 here is CSASPGLPRETQYF.

The CDR3 loop reads CATSDPGTGELFF. This chain joins TRBV24-1 and TRBJ2-2; TCRdb's D call, TRBD1, is unchecked because there is no DNA. The CDR3 length is 13 residues. Germline values: CDR1 KGHDR, CDR2 SFDVKD.

This rearrangement joins TRBV5-5 to TRBJ2-7; TCRdb designates TRBD1, a call that cannot be tested without DNA. Germline V gene lookup returns CDR1 SGHKS and CDR2 YYEKEE (reference sequence). The CDR3 runs to 13 residues. CDR3 protein: CASSPWTGYEQYF.

The chain carries TRBV19 and TRBJ1-1. This CDR3 region has 16 residues. CDR1 LNHDA and CDR2 SQIVND come from the germline V gene (reference sequence). CDR3 protein: CASSIDRSDGDTEAFF.

CDR3 region: CAWSGRQGSYGYTF. J is TRBJ1-2 and V is TRBV30; TCRdb designates TRBD1, a call that cannot be tested without DNA. Germline V lookup: CDR1 GTSNPN, CDR2 SVGIG (reference sequence). This CDR3 is built from 14 residues. The variable domain in full, with the rest retrieved from reference TRBV30 and TRBJ1-2, is SQTIHQWPATLVQPVGSPLSLECTVEGTSNPNLYWYRQAAGRGLQLLFYSVGIGQISSEVPQNLSASRPQDRQFILSSKKLLLSDSGFYLCAWSGRQGSYGYTFGSGTRLTVV.

This rearrangement joins TRBV29-1 to TRBJ1-2; as DNA is missing, the TRBD1 call by TCRdb cannot be tested. CDR1 SQVTM and CDR2 ANQGSEA come from the germline V gene. This CDR3 spans 14 amino acids. The CDR3 protein is CSVAGGTVNYGYTF.

V gene TRBV30 combines with J gene TRBJ1-1; TCRdb designates TRBD1, a call that cannot be tested without DNA. There are 15 residues in the CDR3. The germline CDR1 and CDR2 sequences are GTSNPN and SVGIG (reference sequence). This CDR3 reads CAWSVRGQALTEAFF. The full variable domain, completed using reference TRBV30 and TRBJ1-1, is SQTIHQWPATLVQPVGSPLSLECTVEGTSNPNLYWYRQAAGRGLQLLFYSVGIGQISSEVPQNLSASRPQDRQFILSSKKLLLSDSGFYLCAWSVRGQALTEAFFGQGTRLTVV.

The rearrangement links TRBV5-1 to TRBJ2-7; TCRdb selects TRBD1, and the lack of DNA leaves this call unchecked. Germline V CDR1 and CDR2: SGHRS, YFSETQ. The CDR3 has 13 residues. The CDR3 here is CASSPDRTGEQYF.

This rearrangement joins TRBV11-2 to TRBJ1-1; no DNA is available, so the TRBD1 call from TCRdb remains unchecked. The CDR3 spans 13 residues. Germline CDR1 and CDR2: SGHAT and FQNNGV. Here the CDR3 reads CASSLITGRGAFF.